This T cell receptor (beta chain) was retrieved from a study of blood T cell repertoires in COVID-19. In the study overall: Material from acute and convalescent COVID-19 was sourced from the United States, Italy and Spain. Nucleic acid was either cDNA or gDNA, and it came from T cells, B-cell-depleted T cells, or PBMCs.

As processed by the authors: Reference gene primer amplification in the assay estimated nucleated cell counts. Profiled with immunoSEQ multiplex PCR; TCRdb holds only in-frame clones, not every one. V, J and clone size reflect that table, while D and trimming were determined from the DNA. The repertoire holds 150,000 to 180,000 clones, with 80% to 90% as singletons. The V end was cut by 0 bases, the J end by 5 bases, with 18 bases between. In germline, CDR1 is SGDLS, CDR2 YYNGEE. The CDR3 totals 17 residues. The V call is TRBV9, the J call TRBJ2-1, with a possible D match to TRBD2 (7 bases). The receptor comes from a woman aged 40 to 50 with acute or convalescent COVID-19. The sequenced sample was peripheral blood. The CDR3 DNA is TGTGCCAGCAGCGTAGAGGACTCGTGGCGGGGGCACAATGAGCAGTTCTTC. The encoded protein is CASSVEDSWRGHNEQFF. The full variable domain, with the rest looked up from reference TRBV9 and TRBJ2-1, is DSGVTQTPKHLITATGQRVTLRCSPRSGDLSVYWYQQSLDQGLQFLIQYYNGEERAKGNILERFSAQQFPDLHSELNLSSLELGDSALYFCASSVEDSWRGHNEQFFGPGTRLTVL.